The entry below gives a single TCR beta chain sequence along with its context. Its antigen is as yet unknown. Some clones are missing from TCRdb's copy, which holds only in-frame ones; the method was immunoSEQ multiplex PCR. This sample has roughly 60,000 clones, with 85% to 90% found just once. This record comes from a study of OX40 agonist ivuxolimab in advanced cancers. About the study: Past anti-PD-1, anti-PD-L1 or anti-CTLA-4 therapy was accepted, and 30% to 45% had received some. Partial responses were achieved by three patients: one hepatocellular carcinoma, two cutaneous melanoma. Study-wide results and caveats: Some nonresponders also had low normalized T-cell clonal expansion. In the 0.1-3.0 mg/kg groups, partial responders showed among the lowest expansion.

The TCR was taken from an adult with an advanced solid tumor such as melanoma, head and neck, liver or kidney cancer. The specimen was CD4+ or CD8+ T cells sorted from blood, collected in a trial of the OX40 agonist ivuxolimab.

This CDR3 reads CASSSPSGEQYF. The CDR3 nucleotides are TGTGCCAGCAGTTCCCCCTCAGGAGAGCAGTACTTC. V and J are TRBV6-1 and TRBJ2-7; D is unclear. The germline gives CDR1 MNHNS, CDR2 SASEGT. The CDR3 consists of 12 residues. Trimming took off 5 bases at V and 7 bases at J, with 12 bases between the two ends.